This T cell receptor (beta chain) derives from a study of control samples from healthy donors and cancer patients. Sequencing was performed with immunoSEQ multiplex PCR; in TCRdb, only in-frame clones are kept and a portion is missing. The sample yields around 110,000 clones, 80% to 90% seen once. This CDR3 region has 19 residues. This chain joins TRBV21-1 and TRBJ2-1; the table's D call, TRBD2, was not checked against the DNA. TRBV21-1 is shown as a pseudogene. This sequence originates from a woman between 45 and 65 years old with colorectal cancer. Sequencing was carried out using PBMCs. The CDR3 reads CASSKALPGLAGERDEQFF. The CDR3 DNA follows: TGTGCCAGCAGCAAAGCGCTACCGGGACTAGCGGGAGAGAGGGATGAGCAGTTCTTC.